This TCR beta chain was obtained from a study of blood T cell repertoires in COVID-19. The J segment lost 2 bases and the V segment lost 5 bases, leaving 2 bases of the junction unmatched. The germline V gene has CDR1 SNHLY and CDR2 FYNNEI. CDR3 size: 14 residues. Original processing methods: Nucleated cell counts were estimated from reference gene primer amplification. Produced via immunoSEQ multiplex PCR; TCRdb's table is partial and in-frame only. The DNA was the basis for D and trimming; V, J and clone size are from that table. The sample yields around 310,000 clones, roughly 90% seen once. The sequenced material came from peripheral blood. The chain has TRBV2 and TRBJ2-5; 10 bases are shared with TRBD1. The TCR comes from a woman aged 40 to 55 with COVID-19, enrolled during active disease. The CDR3 loop reads CASSSDRGQETQYF. CDR3 nucleotides: TGTGCCAGCAGTTCGGACAGGGGGCAAGAGACCCAGTACTTC.